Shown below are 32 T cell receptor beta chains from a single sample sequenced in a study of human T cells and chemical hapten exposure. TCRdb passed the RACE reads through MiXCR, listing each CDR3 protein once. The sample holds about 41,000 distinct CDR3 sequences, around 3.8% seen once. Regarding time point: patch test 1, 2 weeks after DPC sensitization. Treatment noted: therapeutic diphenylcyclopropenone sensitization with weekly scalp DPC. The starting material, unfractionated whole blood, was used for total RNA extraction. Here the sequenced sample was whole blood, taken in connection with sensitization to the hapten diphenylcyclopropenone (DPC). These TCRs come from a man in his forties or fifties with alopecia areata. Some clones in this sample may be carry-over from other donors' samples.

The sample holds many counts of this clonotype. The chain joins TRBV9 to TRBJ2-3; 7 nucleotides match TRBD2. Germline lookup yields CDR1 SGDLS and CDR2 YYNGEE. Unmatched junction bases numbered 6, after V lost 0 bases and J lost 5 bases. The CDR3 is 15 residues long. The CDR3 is CASSVGGGPVDTQYF. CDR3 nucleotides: TGTGCCAGCAGCGTAGGGGGAGGGCCTGTAGATACGCAGTATTTT.

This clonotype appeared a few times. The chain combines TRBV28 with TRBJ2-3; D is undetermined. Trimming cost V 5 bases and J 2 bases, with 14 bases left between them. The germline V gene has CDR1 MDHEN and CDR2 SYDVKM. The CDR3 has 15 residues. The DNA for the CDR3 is TGTGCCAGCAGTGGGGTGGAACTGCACACAGATACGCAGTATTTT. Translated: CASSGVELHTDTQYF. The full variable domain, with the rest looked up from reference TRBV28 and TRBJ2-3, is DVKVTQSSRYLVKRTGEKVFLECVQDMDHENMFWYRQDPGLGLRLIYFSYDVKMKEKGDIPEGYSVSREKKERFSLILESASTNQTSMYLCASSGVELHTDTQYFGPGTRLTVL.

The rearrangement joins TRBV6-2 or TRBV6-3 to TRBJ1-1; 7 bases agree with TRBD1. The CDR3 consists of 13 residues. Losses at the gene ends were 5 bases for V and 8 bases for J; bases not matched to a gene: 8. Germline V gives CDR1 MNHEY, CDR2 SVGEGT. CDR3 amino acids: CASSTGTVNEAFF. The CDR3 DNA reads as TGTGCCAGCAGTACCGGGACAGTGAACGAAGCTTTCTTT.

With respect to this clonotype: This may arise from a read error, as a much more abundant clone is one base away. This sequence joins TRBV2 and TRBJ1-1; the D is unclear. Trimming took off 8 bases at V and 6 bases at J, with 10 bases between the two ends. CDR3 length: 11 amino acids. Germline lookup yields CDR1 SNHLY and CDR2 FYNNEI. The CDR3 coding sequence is TGTGCCAGCTTTGAAGGACCTGAAGCTTTCTTT. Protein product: CASFEGPEAFF.

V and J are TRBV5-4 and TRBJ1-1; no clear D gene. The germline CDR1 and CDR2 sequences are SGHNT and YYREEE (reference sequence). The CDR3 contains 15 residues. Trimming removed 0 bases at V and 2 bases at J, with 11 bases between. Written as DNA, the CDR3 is TGTGCCAGCAGCTTGGGCGGGTCCGTCAACACTGAAGCTTTCTTT. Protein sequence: CASSLGGSVNTEAFF.

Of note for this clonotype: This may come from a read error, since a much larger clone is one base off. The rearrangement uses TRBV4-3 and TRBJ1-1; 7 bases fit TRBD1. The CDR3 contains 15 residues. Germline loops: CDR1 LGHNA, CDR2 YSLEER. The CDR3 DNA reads TGCGCCAACAGCCAAGACAGGGTCCGGGGCACTGAAGCTTTCTTT. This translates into CANSQDRVRGTEAFF.

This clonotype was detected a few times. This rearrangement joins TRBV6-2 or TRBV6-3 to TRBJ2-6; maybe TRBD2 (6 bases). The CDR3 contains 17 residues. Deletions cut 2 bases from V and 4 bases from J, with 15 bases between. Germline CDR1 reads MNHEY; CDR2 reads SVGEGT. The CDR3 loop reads CASSYPKPGVGANVLTF. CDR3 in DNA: TGTGCCAGCAGTTACCCTAAACCGGGGGTAGGGGCCAACGTCCTGACTTTC.

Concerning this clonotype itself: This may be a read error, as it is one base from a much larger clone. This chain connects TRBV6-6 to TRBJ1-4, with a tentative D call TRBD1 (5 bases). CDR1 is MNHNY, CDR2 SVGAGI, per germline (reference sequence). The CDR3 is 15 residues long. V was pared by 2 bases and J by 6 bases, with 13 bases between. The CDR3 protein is CASSYVGRGHEKLFF. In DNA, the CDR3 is TGTGCCAGCAGTTACGTGGGACGGGGACATGAAAAACTGTTTTTT.

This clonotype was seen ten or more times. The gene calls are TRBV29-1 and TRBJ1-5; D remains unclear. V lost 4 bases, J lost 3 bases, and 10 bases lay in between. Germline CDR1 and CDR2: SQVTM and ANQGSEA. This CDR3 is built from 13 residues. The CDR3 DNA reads TGCAGCGTTGCCGACACCAACAATCAGCCCCAGCATTTT. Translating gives CSVADTNNQPQHF.

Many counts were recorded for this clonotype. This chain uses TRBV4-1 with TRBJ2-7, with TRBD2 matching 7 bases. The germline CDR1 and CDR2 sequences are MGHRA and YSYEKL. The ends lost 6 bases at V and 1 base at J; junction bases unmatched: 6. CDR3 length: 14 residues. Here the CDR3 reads CASSLERGSYEQYF. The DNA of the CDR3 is TGCGCCAGCAGTCTTGAGCGGGGTTCCTACGAGCAGTACTTC.

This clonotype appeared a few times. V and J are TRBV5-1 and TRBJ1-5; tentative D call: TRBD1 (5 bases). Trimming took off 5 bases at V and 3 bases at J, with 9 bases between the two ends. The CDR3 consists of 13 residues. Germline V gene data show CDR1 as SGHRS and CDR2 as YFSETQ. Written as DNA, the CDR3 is TGCGCCAGCAGTGAGGGGATCAATCAGCCCCAGCATTTT. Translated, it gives CASSEGINQPQHF.

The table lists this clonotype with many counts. CDR3: CASSQEQGYTDTQYF. Written as DNA, the CDR3 is TGCGCCAGCAGCCAAGAGCAGGGTTACACAGATACGCAGTATTTT. J is TRBJ2-3 and V is TRBV4-1; TRBD1 might be the D (5 bases). V was trimmed by 0 bases and J by 2 bases, leaving 9 bases between them. CDR3 size: 15 residues. Germline CDR1 is MGHRA and CDR2 is YSYEKL.

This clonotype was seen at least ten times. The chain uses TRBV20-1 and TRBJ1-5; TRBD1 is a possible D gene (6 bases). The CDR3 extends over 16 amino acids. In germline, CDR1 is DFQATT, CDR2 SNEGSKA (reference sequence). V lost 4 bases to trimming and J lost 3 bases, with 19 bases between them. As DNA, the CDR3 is TGCAGTGCTATTGAGCCAGACGGACAGTTCAATCAGCCCCAGCATTTT. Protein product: CSAIEPDGQFNQPQHF.

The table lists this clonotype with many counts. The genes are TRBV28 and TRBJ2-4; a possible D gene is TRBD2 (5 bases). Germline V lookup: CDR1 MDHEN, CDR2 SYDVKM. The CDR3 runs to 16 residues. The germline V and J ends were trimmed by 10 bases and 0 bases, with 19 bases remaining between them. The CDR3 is CANQSEGSLAKNIQYF. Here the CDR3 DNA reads TGTGCCAACCAATCCGAGGGCAGTCTAGCCAAAAACATTCAGTACTTC.

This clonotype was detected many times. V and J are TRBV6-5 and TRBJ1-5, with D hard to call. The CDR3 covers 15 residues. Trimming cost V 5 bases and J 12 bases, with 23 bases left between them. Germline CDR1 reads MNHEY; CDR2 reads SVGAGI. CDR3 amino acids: CASSPGIGRSELQHF. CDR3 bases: TGTGCCAGCAGTCCCGGGATCGGCCGTTCAGAGCTCCAGCATTTT.

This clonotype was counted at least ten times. As DNA, the CDR3 is TGTGCCAGCAGTGCTATTGACGTCTTGAACACTGAAGCTTTCTTT. Translating it yields CASSAIDVLNTEAFF. The chain joins TRBV6-5 to TRBJ1-1; D is undetermined. The CDR3 length is 15 residues. The germline gives CDR1 MNHEY, CDR2 SVGAGI. Deletions cut 5 bases from V and 0 bases from J, with 13 bases between.

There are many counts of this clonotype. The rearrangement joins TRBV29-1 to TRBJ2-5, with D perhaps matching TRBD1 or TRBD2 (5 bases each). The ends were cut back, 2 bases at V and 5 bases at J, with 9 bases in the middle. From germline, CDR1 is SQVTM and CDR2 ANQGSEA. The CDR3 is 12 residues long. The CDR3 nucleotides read TGCAGCGTTGAACGGGGCGGGGAGACCCAGTACTTC. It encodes CSVERGGETQYF.

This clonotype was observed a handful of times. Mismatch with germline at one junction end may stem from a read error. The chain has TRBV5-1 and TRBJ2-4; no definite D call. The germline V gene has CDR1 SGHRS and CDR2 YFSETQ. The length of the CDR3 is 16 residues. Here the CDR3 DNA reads TGCGTCAGCAGCTTGGAGCCACAGTTAGCCAAAAACATTCAGTACTTC. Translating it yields CVSSLEPQLAKNIQYF. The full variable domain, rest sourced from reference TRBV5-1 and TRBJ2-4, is KAGVTQTPRYLIKTRGQQVTLSCSPISGHRSVSWYQQTPGQGLQFLFEYFSETQRNKGNFPGRFSGRQFSNSRSEMNVSTLELGDSALYLCVSSLEPQLAKNIQYFGAGTRLSVL.

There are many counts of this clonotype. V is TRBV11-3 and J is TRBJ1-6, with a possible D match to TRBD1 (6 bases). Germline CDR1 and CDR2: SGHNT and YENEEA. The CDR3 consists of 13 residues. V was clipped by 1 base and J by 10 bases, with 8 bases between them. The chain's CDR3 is CASSLGGGSPLHF. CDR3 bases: TGTGCCAGCAGCTTAGGCGGGGGCTCACCCCTCCACTTT.

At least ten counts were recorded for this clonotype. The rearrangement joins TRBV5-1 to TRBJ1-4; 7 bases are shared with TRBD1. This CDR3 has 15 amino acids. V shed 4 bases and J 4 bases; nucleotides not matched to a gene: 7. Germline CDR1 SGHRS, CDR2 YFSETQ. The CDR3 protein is CASSGGQDVNEKLFF. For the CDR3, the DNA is TGCGCCAGCAGCGGCGGACAGGACGTTAATGAAAAACTGTTTTTT.

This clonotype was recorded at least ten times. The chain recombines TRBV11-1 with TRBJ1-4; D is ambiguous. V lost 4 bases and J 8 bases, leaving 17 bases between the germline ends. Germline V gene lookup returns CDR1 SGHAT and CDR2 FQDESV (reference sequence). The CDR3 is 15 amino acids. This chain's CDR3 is CASSSRTGSGEKLFF. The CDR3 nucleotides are TGTGCCAGCAGCTCGAGGACGGGTAGCGGAGAAAAACTGTTTTTT.

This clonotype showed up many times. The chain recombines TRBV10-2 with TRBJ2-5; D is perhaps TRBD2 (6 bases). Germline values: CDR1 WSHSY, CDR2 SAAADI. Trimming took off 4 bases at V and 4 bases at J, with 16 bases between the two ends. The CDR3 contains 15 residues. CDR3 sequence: CASSVAGGGLETQYF. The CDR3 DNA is TGCGCCAGCAGTGTGGCTGGAGGAGGGTTAGAGACCCAGTACTTC.

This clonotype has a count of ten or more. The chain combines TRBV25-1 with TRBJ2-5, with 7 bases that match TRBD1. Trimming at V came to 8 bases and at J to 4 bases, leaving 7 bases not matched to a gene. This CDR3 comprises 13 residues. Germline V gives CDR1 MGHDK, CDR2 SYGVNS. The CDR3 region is CASQVGGRETQYF. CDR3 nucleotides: TGTGCCAGCCAAGTAGGGGGCAGAGAGACCCAGTACTTC.

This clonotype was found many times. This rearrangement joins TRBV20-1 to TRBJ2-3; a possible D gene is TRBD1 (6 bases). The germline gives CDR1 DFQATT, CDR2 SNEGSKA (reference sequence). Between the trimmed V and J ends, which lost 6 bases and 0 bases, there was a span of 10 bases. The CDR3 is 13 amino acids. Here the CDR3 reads CSARQASTDTQYF. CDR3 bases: TGCAGTGCGCGACAGGCTAGCACAGATACGCAGTATTTT.

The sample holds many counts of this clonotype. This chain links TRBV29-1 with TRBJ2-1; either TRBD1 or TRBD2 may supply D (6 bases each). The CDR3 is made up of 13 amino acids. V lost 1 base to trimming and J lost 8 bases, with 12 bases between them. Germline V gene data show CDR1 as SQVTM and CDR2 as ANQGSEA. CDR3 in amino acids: CSVEVTGAYEQFF. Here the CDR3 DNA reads TGCAGCGTTGAAGTTACGGGGGCCTATGAGCAGTTCTTC.

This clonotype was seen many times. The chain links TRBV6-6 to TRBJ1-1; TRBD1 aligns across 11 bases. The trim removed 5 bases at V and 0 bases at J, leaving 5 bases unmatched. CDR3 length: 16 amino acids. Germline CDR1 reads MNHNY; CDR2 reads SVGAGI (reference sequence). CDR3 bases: TGTGCCAGCAGTACCGGGACAGGGGGGGTGAACACTGAAGCTTTCTTT. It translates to CASSTGTGGVNTEAFF.

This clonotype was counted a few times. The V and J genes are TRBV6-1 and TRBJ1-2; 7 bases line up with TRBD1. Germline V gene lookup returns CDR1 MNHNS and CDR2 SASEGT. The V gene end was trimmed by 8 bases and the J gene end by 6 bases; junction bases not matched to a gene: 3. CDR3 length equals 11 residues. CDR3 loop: CASGTVNGYTF. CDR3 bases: TGTGCCAGCGGGACAGTGAATGGCTACACCTTC.

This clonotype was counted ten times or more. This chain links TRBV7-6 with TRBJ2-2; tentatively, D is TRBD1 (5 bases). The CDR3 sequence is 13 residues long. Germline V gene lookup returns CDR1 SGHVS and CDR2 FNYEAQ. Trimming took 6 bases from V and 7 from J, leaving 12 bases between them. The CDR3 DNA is TGTGCCAGCAGTTCCAGGGATGGCGGGGAGCTGTTTTTT. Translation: CASSSRDGGELFF.

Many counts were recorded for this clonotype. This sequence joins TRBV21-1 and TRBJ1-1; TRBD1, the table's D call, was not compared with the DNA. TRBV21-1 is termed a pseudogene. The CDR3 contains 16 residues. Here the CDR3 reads CASSPLTGGAAPEAFF. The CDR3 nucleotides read TGTGCCAGCAGCCCCCTGACAGGGGGCGCAGCCCCTGAAGCTTTCTTT.

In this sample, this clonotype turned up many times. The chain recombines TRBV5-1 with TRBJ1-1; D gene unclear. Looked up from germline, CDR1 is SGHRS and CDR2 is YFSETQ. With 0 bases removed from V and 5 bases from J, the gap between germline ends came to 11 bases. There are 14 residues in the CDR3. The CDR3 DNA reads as TGCGCCAGCAGCTTGGCCGACACGAGAACTGAAGCTTTCTTT. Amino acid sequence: CASSLADTRTEAFF. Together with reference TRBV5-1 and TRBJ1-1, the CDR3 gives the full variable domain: KAGVTQTPRYLIKTRGQQVTLSCSPISGHRSVSWYQQTPGQGLQFLFEYFSETQRNKGNFPGRFSGRQFSNSRSEMNVSTLELGDSALYLCASSLADTRTEAFFGQGTRLTVV.

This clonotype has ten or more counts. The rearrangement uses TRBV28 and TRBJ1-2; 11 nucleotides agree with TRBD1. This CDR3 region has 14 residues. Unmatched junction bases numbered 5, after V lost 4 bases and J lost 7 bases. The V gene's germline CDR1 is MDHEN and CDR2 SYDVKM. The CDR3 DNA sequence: TGTGCCAGCAGTTGGGGACAGGGGGGAGGTGGCTACACCTTC. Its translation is CASSWGQGGGGYTF.

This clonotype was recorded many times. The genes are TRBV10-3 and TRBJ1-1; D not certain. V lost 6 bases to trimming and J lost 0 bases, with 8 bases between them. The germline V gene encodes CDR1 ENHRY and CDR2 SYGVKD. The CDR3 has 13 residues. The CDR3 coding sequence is TGTGCCATCAGGCGACCAATGAACACTGAAGCTTTCTTT. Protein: CAIRRPMNTEAFF.